Listed here is a single T cell receptor beta chain. The table came from immunoSEQ multiplex PCR; TCRdb's copy has only in-frame clones and leaves some out. Among about 43,000 clones listed, about nine tenths were seen once. This sample was included in a study of blood T cell repertoires in COVID-19. About the research overall: Collection of acute and convalescent COVID-19 samples took place in the United States, Italy and Spain. Nucleic acid was either cDNA or gDNA, and it came from T cells, B-cell-depleted T cells, or PBMCs.

This CDR3 region has 15 residues. The germline CDR1 and CDR2 sequences are KGHDR and SFDVKD. V gave up 4 bases and J gave up 3 bases, with 12 bases separating them. The V call is TRBV24-1, the J call TRBJ2-1; tentative D call: TRBD2 (5 bases). The sample was peripheral blood. The receptor was derived from an elderly woman with active COVID-19. The CDR3, as DNA: TGTGCCACCAGTGAGTGCCCCCGGGACTACAATGAGCAGTTCTTC. As protein: CATSECPRDYNEQFF.